What follows are 5 T cell receptor beta chains derived from one specimen sequenced in a study of cytomegalovirus exposure and HLA in healthy donors. With 60 Vbeta and 13 Jbeta primers, the PCR was carried out. Sequencing was performed with immunoSEQ multiplex PCR; in TCRdb, only in-frame clones are kept and a portion is missing. This sample carries roughly 53,000 clones, with around 12% going to the ten biggest clones. The sequenced sample was PBMCs. These receptors were collected from a young man in good health and CMV-seropositive.

V gene TRBV19 combines with J gene TRBJ1-3, with TRBD1 as a possible D gene (6 bases). Germline V gives CDR1 LNHDA, CDR2 SQIVND (reference sequence). This CDR3 has 18 residues. V was clipped by 8 bases and J by 3 bases, with 26 bases between them. CDR3 protein: CASVKARGPTGFGNTIYF. DNA for the CDR3: TGTGCCAGTGTTAAAGCCCGGGGTCCGACAGGCTTTGGAAACACCATATATTTT. Based on the CDR3 plus reference TRBV19 and TRBJ1-3, the full variable domain is DGGITQSPKYLFRKEGQNVTLSCEQNLNHDAMYWYRQDPGQGLRLIYYSQIVNDFQKGDIAEGYSVSREKKESFPLTVTSAQKNPTAFYLCASVKARGPTGFGNTIYFGEGSWLTVV.

J is TRBJ2-2 and V is TRBV7-9; 9 bases agree with TRBD2. V trimming: 11 bases; J trimming: 0 bases; junction bases outside the gene matches: 19. Germline CDR1 reads SEHNR; CDR2 reads FQNEAQ (reference sequence). The CDR3 runs to 19 residues. CDR3 bases: TGTGCCGGCCGATTCATTTTTCTAGCGGGATCAGCGAACACCGGGGAGCTGTTTTTT. Its translation: CAGRFIFLAGSANTGELFF.

The chain uses TRBV6-6 and TRBJ1-2; D remains ambiguous. The V end lost 11 bases, the J end lost 6 bases, and 22 bases lay between the germline ends. Germline V gene lookup returns CDR1 MNHNY and CDR2 SVGAGI (reference sequence). The CDR3 is 14 amino acids. The CDR3 DNA reads as TGTGCCTCTTCAACCCCAGGCAGGTGGAATGGCTACACCTTC. Its protein product is CASSTPGRWNGYTF.

CDR3 bases: TGCGCCAGCAGCTGGGGGGGTGGGGACACTGAAGCTTTCTTT. This codes for CASSWGGGDTEAFF. The chain recombines TRBV5-1 with TRBJ1-1; D might be TRBD1 (5 bases). CDR1 and CDR2 from the germline V gene are SGHRS and YFSETQ. V gave up 3 bases and J gave up 3 bases, with 12 bases separating them. CDR3 length equals 14 residues. The variable domain in full, completed from reference TRBV5-1 and TRBJ1-1, reads KAGVTQTPRYLIKTRGQQVTLSCSPISGHRSVSWYQQTPGQGLQFLFEYFSETQRNKGNFPGRFSGRQFSNSRSEMNVSTLELGDSALYLCASSWGGGDTEAFFGQGTRLTVV.

J is TRBJ2-5 and V is TRBV4-2; 7 nucleotides match TRBD2. Germline V gene sequence: CDR1 LGHNA, CDR2 YNFKEQ. The CDR3 is 15 residues long. The V gene end was trimmed by 4 bases and the J gene end by 5 bases; junction bases not matched to a gene: 10. The CDR3 reads CASSPQAGASETQYF. CDR3 nucleotide sequence: TGTGCCAGCAGCCCCCAGGCGGGAGCTTCGGAGACCCAGTACTTC.